One sample yielded the 16 T cell receptor beta chains listed below, sequenced in a study of monozygotic twins with cystic fibrosis. Method: immunoSEQ multiplex PCR; TCRdb's copy keeps in-frame clones and lacks some. The profile covers over 20,000 clones, with 91% appearing a single time and about 0.3% taken by the ten largest. Source material: blood. The source of these receptors is a girl aged 2 to 10 with cystic fibrosis.

This clone was picked up one time. V is TRBV7-9 and J is TRBJ1-1; perhaps TRBD1 as D (5 bases). The V end lost 5 bases, the J end lost 5 bases, and 18 bases lay between the germline ends. The CDR3 has 15 residues. Germline V gene sequence: CDR1 SEHNR, CDR2 FQNEAQ (reference sequence). CDR3 residues: CASSETGTVVTEAFF. The CDR3 DNA follows: TGTGCCAGCAGCGAAACCGGGACGGTCGTTACTGAAGCTTTCTTT.

J is TRBJ1-6 and V is TRBV5-5; no clear D. The CDR3 loop spans 13 amino acids. Germline-derived CDR1 and CDR2 are SGHKS and YYEKEE (reference sequence). Trimming removed 3 bases at V and 11 bases at J, with 12 bases between. CDR3 in amino acids: CASSWEGLTPLHF. As DNA, the CDR3 is TGTGCCAGCAGCTGGGAGGGTCTGACACCCCTCCACTTT.

This sequence joins TRBV6-1 and TRBJ1-3; 8 nucleotides align to TRBD1. The germline V gene has CDR1 MNHNS and CDR2 SASEGT. Trimming removed 5 bases from V and 11 bases from J; junction bases left unmatched: 11. The CDR3 totals 14 residues. DNA of the CDR3: TGTGCCAGCAGTTTGACAGGGGCCGTAATCGCCATATATTTT. It translates to CASSLTGAVIAIYF.

There are a few counts of this clone. The chain employs TRBV9 and TRBJ1-6; a possible D gene is TRBD1 (6 bases). This CDR3 region has 14 residues. CDR1 is SGDLS, CDR2 YYNGEE, per germline. Trimming shortened V by 3 bases and J by 7 bases, and 11 bases separated the two germline ends. The CDR3 coding sequence is TGTGCCAGCAGCGCCCAGGGGCACAATTCACCCCTCCACTTT. Translating gives CASSAQGHNSPLHF.

The chain recombines TRBV7-6 with TRBJ2-7, with 10 bases matching TRBD2. There are 15 residues in the CDR3. V shed 3 bases and J 5 bases; nucleotides not matched to a gene: 7. Per the germline V gene, CDR1 is SGHVS and CDR2 is FNYEAQ. CDR3 residues: CASSFSGGPNDEQYF. Written as DNA, the CDR3 is TGTGCCAGCAGCTTTAGCGGGGGGCCAAACGACGAGCAGTACTTC.

V is TRBV2 and J is TRBJ2-2; 12 bases match TRBD2. Germline CDR1 and CDR2: SNHLY and FYNNEI. V was clipped by 4 bases and J by 7 bases; unmatched bases: 10. CDR3 length equals 17 residues. The CDR3 DNA reads as TGTGCCAGCAGTGCCCCTAGCGGGGGGGCTGTCTACGGGGAGCTGTTTTTT. Its protein product is CASSAPSGGAVYGELFF.

V usage is TRBV4-3 and J usage is TRBJ1-4; D gene uncertain. In germline, CDR1 is LGHNA, CDR2 YSLEER. With 0 bases removed from V and 8 bases from J, the gap between germline ends came to 10 bases. The CDR3 is made up of 14 amino acids. The DNA for the CDR3 is TGCGCCAGCAGCCAAGACCGTTGGTCGGAAAAACTGTTTTTT. Amino acids: CASSQDRWSEKLFF.

The chain is built from TRBV7-9 and TRBJ1-1, with unresolved D. Between the trimmed V and J ends, which lost 7 bases and 3 bases, there was a span of 15 bases. Germline lookup yields CDR1 SEHNR and CDR2 FQNEAQ (reference sequence). CDR3 size: 14 residues. Here the CDR3 DNA reads TGTGCCAGCAATACCCTAACAGAGGACACTGAAGCTTTCTTT. It translates to CASNTLTEDTEAFF.

V gene TRBV7-8 combines with J gene TRBJ2-7, with 7 bases fitting TRBD1. V shed 4 bases, J shed 5 bases, and the junction held 14 bases outside the gene matches. The CDR3 spans 16 residues. Germline V lookup: CDR1 SGHVS, CDR2 FQNEAQ. The CDR3 protein is CASSSTVQTGKNEQYF. Here the CDR3 DNA reads TGTGCCAGCAGCTCCACCGTCCAGACAGGGAAAAACGAGCAGTACTTC.

The V call is TRBV27, the J call TRBJ1-1, with D perhaps matching TRBD1 (6 bases). Germline CDR1 and CDR2: MNHEY and SMNVEV (reference sequence). V lost 3 bases and J lost 1, with 9 bases in between. The CDR3 is 14 amino acids. CDR3 in amino acids: CASSFRGRNTEAFF. The CDR3 nucleotides are TGTGCCAGCAGTTTCAGGGGCCGGAACACTGAAGCTTTCTTT.

This chain links TRBV30 with TRBJ2-1; 7 bases are shared with TRBD1. Per germline, CDR1 GTSNPN and CDR2 SVGIG (reference sequence). This CDR3 has 11 amino acids. Trimming took 3 bases from V and 12 from J; bases not matched to a gene: 5. This CDR3 is CAWRQQGPQFF. The CDR3 DNA is TGTGCCTGGAGGCAACAGGGGCCGCAGTTCTTC.

The chain carries TRBV27 and TRBJ2-1, with TRBD2 identical over 8 bases. The CDR3 covers 15 residues. Unmatched junction bases numbered 3, after V lost 3 bases and J lost 2 bases. The V gene's germline CDR1 is MNHEY and CDR2 SMNVEV (reference sequence). The CDR3 here is CASSFTGGTYNEQFF. DNA of the CDR3: TGTGCCAGCAGTTTTACGGGGGGGACCTACAATGAGCAGTTCTTC.

The rearrangement links TRBV20-1 to TRBJ2-7, with D perhaps TRBD1 (6 bases). Germline assignment: CDR1 DFQATT and CDR2 SNEGSKA (reference sequence). The V gene lost 6 bases and the J gene lost 3 bases, with 9 bases spanning the gap. This CDR3 contains 11 residues. The CDR3: CSAQTGYEQYF. The DNA for the CDR3 is TGCAGTGCCCAGACAGGCTACGAGCAGTACTTC.

This clone has only one observation. J is TRBJ2-5 and V is TRBV5-1, with 9 bases matching TRBD1. The V segment lost 2 bases and the J segment 5 bases; nucleotides outside the gene matches: 4. The CDR3 has 14 residues. CDR1 SGHRS and CDR2 YFSETQ come from the germline V gene. The CDR3 sequence is CASSLQGAGETQYF. The CDR3 DNA follows: TGCGCCAGCAGCTTACAGGGGGCAGGGGAGACCCAGTACTTC. The variable domain in full, with the rest retrieved from reference TRBV5-1 and TRBJ2-5, is KAGVTQTPRYLIKTRGQQVTLSCSPISGHRSVSWYQQTPGQGLQFLFEYFSETQRNKGNFPGRFSGRQFSNSRSEMNVSTLELGDSALYLCASSLQGAGETQYFGPGTRLLVL.

The rearrangement links TRBV11-3 to TRBJ1-2; tentative D call: TRBD1 (6 bases). The V and J ends lost 3 bases and 9 bases respectively, with 14 bases between them. The CDR3 is made up of 13 amino acids. Germline V CDR1 and CDR2: SGHNT, YENEEA. The CDR3 DNA reads TGTGCCAGCAGCTTCGCAGGGGCAGCTCGCTACACCTTC. It translates to CASSFAGAARYTF.

J is TRBJ1-2 and V is TRBV2, with 8 bases matching TRBD1. Trimming removed 6 bases from V and 5 bases from J; junction bases left unmatched: 14. The CDR3 is 16 residues long. The germline V gene encodes CDR1 SNHLY and CDR2 FYNNEI. As DNA, the CDR3 is TGTGCCAGCAGAGACCAGAGCAGGGGGCGGTCTTATGGCTACACCTTC. Protein product: CASRDQSRGRSYGYTF.